The 9 T cell receptor beta chains below were found in one sample sequenced in a study of post-analysis software for immune sequencing data. Overall study findings and caveats: Higher frequency in patients than in controls was seen for roughly five TRBV segments, with TRBV5-6, TRBV5-1 and TRBV20-1 among them.

Unique molecular identifiers had been added to the TCR beta cDNA libraries. TCRdb passed the PCR reads through MiXCR, listing each CDR3 protein once. The sample lists about 430,000 distinct CDR3 sequences, about 40% seen once, with 6% to 9% in the top ten. What these receptors recognize is not known. Sequences were obtained from blood. All receptors derive from a girl aged 2-9 years with multiple sclerosis.

V usage is TRBV18 and J usage is TRBJ2-6, with D unresolved. Germline V gives CDR1 KGHSH, CDR2 LQKENI. Trimming left V 3 bases short and J 1 base short, with 7 bases between. The CDR3 contains 15 residues. The CDR3 reads CASSPTVSGANVLTF. CDR3 nucleotide sequence: TGTGCCAGCTCACCGACTGTGTCTGGGGCCAACGTCCTGACTTTC.

This clonotype was picked up a small number of times. The chain joins TRBV7-7 to TRBJ2-5; TRBD1 might be the D (5 bases). In germline, CDR1 is SSHAT, CDR2 FNYEAQ (reference sequence). With 5 bases removed from V and 2 bases from J, the gap between germline ends came to 9 bases. The CDR3 is made up of 13 amino acids. The CDR3 DNA sequence: TGTGCCAGCAGCCCGACAGCACAAGAGACCCAGTACTTC. Amino acid sequence: CASSPTAQETQYF.

The gene calls are TRBV2 and TRBJ1-5; 11 positions match TRBD1. With 4 bases clipped from V and 5 bases from J, the junction kept 4 bases outside the gene matches. Germline V lookup: CDR1 SNHLY, CDR2 FYNNEI. The CDR3 runs to 15 residues. The CDR3 sequence: CASSADRGLHQPQHF. CDR3 nucleotides: TGTGCCAGCAGTGCGGACAGGGGGCTCCATCAGCCCCAGCATTTT.

This chain joins TRBV2 and TRBJ2-6; D remains unclear. The CDR3 loop spans 14 amino acids. Trimming took off 4 bases at V and 5 bases at J, with 9 bases between the two ends. In germline, CDR1 is SNHLY, CDR2 FYNNEI. The CDR3 nucleotides read TGTGCCAGCAGTGCGCAGTCTTGGGCCAACGTCCTGACTTTC. Translating gives CASSAQSWANVLTF.

CDR3 bases: TGTGCCAGCAGCTGGGCGAGCTCCTACGAGCAGTACTTC. This gives the protein CASSWASSYEQYF. V is TRBV7-3 and J is TRBJ2-7; no firm D call. Germline V gene lookup returns CDR1 SGHTA and CDR2 FQGTGA. The CDR3 spans 13 residues. V was trimmed by 4 bases and J by 0 bases, leaving 7 bases between them.

This clonotype appeared a few times. V usage is TRBV24-1 and J usage is TRBJ1-1; D may be TRBD1 (6 bases). The CDR3 extends over 13 amino acids. V shed 7 bases and J shed 1 base, with 9 bases lying between them. The germline V gene encodes CDR1 KGHDR and CDR2 SFDVKD. CDR3: CATRRQANTEAFF. In DNA form, the CDR3 reads TGTGCCACCAGGAGACAGGCGAACACTGAAGCTTTCTTT.

The rearrangement links TRBV5-6 to TRBJ1-2, with 7 bases lining up with TRBD1. The CDR3 totals 15 residues. V shed 2 bases, J shed 6 bases, and the junction held 10 bases outside the gene matches. Germline V lookup: CDR1 SGHDT, CDR2 YYEEEE. In DNA, the CDR3 is TGTGCCAGCAGCTTCGGGGCAGGGGGTCTTCATGGCTACACCTTC. Translating gives CASSFGAGGLHGYTF.

The chain joins TRBV5-1 to TRBJ2-1, with 16 positions matching TRBD2. After removal of 5 bases from V and 3 bases from J, the junction contained 11 bases not matched to a gene. This CDR3 is 19 amino acids long. The germline V gene has CDR1 SGHRS and CDR2 YFSETQ. CDR3 region: CASSSQPGLAGGHYNEQFF. The CDR3 coding sequence is TGCGCCAGCAGTTCACAACCGGGACTAGCGGGAGGGCACTACAATGAGCAGTTCTTC.

The chain couples TRBV7-9 to TRBJ2-5; D is ambiguous. The germline V gene encodes CDR1 SEHNR and CDR2 FQNEAQ (reference sequence). The CDR3 totals 14 residues. V was trimmed by 5 bases and J by 2 bases, leaving 12 bases between them. The CDR3: CASSIRWGQETQYF. The DNA for the CDR3 is TGTGCCAGCAGCATACGATGGGGACAAGAGACCCAGTACTTC.